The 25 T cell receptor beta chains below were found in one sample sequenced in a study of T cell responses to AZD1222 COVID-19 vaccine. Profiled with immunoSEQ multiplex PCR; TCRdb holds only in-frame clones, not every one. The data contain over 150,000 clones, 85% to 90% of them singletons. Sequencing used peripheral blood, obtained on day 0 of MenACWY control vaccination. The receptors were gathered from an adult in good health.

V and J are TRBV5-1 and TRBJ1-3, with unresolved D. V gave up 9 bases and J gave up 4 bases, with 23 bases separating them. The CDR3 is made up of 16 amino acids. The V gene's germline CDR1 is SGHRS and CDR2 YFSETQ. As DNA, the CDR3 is TGCGCCACCCCTGGGGTAGCATATTCGAGGGGAAACACCATATATTTT. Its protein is CATPGVAYSRGNTIYF.

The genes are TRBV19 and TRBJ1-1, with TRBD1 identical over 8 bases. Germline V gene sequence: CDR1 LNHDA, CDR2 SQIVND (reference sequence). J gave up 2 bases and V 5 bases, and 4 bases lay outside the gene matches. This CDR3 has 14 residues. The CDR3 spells CASSGDRFNTEAFF. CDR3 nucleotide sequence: TGTGCCAGTAGTGGGGACAGGTTTAACACTGAAGCTTTCTTT.

The CDR3 nucleotides read TGCGCCAGCAGCTTGGTCCGGGAATCCACCCCGATTAGGTACGAGCAGTACTTC. Its translation: CASSLVRESTPIRYEQYF. This sequence joins TRBV5-1 and TRBJ2-7, with D perhaps TRBD2 (5 bases). The germline gives CDR1 SGHRS, CDR2 YFSETQ. Trimming removed 0 bases at V and 4 bases at J, with 23 bases between. The CDR3 extends over 18 amino acids.

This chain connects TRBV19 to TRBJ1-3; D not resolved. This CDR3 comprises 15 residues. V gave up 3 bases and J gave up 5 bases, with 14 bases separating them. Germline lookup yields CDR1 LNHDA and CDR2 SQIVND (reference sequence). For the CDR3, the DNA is TGTGCCAGTAGTATCTACAATCTCTCCAGAAACACCATATATTTT. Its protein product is CASSIYNLSRNTIYF.

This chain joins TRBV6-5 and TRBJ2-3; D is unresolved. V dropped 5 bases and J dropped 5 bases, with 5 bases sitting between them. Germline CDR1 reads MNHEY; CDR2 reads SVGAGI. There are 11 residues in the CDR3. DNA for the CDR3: TGTGCCAGCAGTCTTTTAGATACGCAGTATTTT. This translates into CASSLLDTQYF.

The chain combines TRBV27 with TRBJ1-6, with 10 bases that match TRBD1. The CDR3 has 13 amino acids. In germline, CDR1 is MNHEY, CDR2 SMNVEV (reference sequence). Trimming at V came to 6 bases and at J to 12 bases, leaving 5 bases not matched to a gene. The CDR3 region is CASSGTGVQPLHF. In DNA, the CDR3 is TGTGCCAGCAGCGGGACAGGGGTCCAACCCCTCCACTTT.

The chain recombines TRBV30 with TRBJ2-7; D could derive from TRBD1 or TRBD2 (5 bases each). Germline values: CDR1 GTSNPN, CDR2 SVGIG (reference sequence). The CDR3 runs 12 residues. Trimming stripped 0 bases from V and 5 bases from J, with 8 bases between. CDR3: CAWSVRGDEQYF. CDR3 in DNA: TGTGCCTGGAGTGTACGAGGGGACGAGCAGTACTTC.

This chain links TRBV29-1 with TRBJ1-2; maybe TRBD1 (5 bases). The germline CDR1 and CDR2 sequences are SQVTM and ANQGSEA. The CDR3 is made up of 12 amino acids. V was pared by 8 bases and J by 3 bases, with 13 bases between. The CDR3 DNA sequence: TGCAGCCTCGGGCAGGGAGACTATGGCTACACCTTC. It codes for CSLGQGDYGYTF. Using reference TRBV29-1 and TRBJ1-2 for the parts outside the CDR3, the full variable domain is SAVISQKPSRDICQRGTSLTIQCQVDSQVTMMFWYRQQPGQSLTLIATANQGSEATYESGFVIDKFPISRPNLTFSTLTVSNMSPEDSSIYLCSLGQGDYGYTFGSGTRLTVV.

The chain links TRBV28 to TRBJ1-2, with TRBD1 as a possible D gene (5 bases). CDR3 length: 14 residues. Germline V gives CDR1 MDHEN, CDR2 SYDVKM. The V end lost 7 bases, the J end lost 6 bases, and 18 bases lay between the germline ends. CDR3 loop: CASTQVRGLHGYTF. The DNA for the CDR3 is TGTGCCAGCACCCAAGTTCGGGGACTCCATGGCTACACCTTC.

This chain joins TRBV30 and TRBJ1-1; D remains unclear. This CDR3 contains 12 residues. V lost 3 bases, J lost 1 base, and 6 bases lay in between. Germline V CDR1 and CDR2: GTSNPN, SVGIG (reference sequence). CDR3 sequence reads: CAWRGRNTEAFF. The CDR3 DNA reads TGTGCCTGGAGGGGAAGGAACACTGAAGCTTTCTTT.

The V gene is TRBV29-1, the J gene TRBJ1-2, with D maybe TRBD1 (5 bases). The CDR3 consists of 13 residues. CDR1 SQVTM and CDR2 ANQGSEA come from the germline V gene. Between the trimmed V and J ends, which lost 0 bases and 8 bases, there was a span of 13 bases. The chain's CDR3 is CSVEENRSEGYTF. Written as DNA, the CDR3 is TGCAGCGTTGAAGAAAACAGGAGCGAAGGCTACACCTTC.

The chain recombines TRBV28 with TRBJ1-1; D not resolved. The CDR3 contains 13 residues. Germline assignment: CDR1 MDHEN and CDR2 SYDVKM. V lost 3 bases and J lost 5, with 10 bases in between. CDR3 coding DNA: TGTGCCAGCAGTTTTGTAGCTGGAACTGAAGCTTTCTTT. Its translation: CASSFVAGTEAFF.

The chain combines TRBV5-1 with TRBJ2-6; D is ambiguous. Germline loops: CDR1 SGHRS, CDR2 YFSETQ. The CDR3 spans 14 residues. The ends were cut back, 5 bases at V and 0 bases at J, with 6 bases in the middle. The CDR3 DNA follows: TGCGCCAGCAGGGACCACTCTGGGGCCAACGTCCTGACTTTC. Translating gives CASRDHSGANVLTF.

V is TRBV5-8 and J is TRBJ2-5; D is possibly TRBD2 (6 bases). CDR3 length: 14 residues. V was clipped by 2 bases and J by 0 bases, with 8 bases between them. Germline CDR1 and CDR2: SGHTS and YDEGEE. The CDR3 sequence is CASSLWGDQETQYF. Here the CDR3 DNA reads TGTGCCAGCAGCTTATGGGGGGACCAAGAGACCCAGTACTTC.

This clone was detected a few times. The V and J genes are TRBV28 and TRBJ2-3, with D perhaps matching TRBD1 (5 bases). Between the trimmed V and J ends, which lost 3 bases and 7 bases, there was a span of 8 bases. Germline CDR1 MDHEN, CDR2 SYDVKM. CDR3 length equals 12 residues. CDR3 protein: CASSFRANTQYF. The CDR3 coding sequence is TGTGCCAGCAGTTTCAGGGCAAATACGCAGTATTTT. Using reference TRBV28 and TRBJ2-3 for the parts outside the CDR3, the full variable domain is DVKVTQSSRYLVKRTGEKVFLECVQDMDHENMFWYRQDPGLGLRLIYFSYDVKMKEKGDIPEGYSVSREKKERFSLILESASTNQTSMYLCASSFRANTQYFGPGTRLTVL.

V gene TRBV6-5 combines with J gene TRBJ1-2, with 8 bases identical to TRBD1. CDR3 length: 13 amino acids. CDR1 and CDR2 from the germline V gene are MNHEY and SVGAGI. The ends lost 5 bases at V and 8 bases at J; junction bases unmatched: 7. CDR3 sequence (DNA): TGTGCCAGCAGTCCTCAGGGGGCGCGGGGCTACACCTTC. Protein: CASSPQGARGYTF.

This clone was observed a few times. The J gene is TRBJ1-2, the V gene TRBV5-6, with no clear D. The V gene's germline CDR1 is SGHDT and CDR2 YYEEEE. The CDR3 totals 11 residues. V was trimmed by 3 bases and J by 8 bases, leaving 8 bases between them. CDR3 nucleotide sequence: TGTGCCAGCAGCTACAATGAGGGCTACACCTTC. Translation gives CASSYNEGYTF.

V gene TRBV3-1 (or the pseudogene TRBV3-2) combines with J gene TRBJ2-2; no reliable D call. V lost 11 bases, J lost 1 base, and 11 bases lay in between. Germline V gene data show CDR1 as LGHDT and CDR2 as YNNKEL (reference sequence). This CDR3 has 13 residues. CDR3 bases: TGTGCCTCAAGGGCGGTGAACACCGGGGAGCTGTTTTTT. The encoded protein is CASRAVNTGELFF.

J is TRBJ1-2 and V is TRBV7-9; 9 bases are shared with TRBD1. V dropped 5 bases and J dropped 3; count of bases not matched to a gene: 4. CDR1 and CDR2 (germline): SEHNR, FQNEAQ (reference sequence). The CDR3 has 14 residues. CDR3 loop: CASSPQGADYGYTF. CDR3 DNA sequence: TGTGCCAGCAGCCCACAGGGGGCGGACTATGGCTACACCTTC.

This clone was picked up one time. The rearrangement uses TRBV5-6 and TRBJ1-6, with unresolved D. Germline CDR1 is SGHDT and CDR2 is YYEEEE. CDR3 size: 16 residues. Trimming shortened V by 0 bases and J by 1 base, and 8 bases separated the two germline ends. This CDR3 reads CASSLALGSYNSPLHF. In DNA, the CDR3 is TGTGCCAGCAGCTTGGCCTTGGGGTCCTATAATTCACCCCTCCACTTT.

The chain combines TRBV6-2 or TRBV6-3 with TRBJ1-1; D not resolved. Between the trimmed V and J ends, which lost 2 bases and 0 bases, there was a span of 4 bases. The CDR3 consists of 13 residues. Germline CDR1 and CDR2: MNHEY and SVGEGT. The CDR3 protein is CASSYPMNTEAFF. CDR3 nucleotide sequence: TGTGCCAGCAGTTACCCCATGAACACTGAAGCTTTCTTT.

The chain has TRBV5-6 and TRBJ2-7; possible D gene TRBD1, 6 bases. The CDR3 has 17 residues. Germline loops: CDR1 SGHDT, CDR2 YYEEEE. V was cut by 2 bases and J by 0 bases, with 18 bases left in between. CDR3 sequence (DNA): TGTGCCAGCAGCTTCCCCACCCCGACAGGAACCTCCTACGAGCAGTACGTC. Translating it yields CASSFPTPTGTSYEQYV.

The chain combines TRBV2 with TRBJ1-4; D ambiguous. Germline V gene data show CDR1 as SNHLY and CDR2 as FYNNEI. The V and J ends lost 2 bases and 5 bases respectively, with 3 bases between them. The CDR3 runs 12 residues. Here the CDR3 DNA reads TGTGCCAGCAGTGAATTAAATGAAAAACTGTTTTTT. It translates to CASSELNEKLFF.

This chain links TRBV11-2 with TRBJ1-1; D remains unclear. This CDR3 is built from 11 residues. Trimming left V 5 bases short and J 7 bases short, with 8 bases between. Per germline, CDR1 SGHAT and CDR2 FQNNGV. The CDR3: CASSAAIEAFF. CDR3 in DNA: TGTGCCAGCAGCGCAGCGATTGAAGCTTTCTTT.

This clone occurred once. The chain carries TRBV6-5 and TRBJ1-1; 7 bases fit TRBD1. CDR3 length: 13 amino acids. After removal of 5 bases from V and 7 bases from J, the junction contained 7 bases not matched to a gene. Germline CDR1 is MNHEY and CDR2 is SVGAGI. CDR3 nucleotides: TGTGCCAGCAGTCGAACGGGACAGAGTGAAGCTTTCTTT. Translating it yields CASSRTGQSEAFF.